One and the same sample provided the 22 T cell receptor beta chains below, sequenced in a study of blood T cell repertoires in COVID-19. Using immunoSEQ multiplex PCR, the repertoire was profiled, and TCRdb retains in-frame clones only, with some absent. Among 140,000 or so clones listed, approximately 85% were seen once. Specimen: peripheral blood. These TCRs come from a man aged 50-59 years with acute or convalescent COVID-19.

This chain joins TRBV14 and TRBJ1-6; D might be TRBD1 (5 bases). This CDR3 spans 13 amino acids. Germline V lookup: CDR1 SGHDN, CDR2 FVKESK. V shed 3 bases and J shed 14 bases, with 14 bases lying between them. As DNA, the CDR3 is TGTGCCAGCAGCCAGGGGCAATCCTGGGCCCTCCACTTT. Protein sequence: CASSQGQSWALHF.

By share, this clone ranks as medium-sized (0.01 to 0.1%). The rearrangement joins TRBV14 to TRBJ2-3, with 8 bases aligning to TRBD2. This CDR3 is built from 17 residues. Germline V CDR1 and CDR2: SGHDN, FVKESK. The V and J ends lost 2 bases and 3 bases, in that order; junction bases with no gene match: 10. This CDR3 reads CASSQSASGRTTDTQYF. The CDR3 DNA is TGTGCCAGCAGCCAATCAGCCAGCGGGAGAACGACAGATACGCAGTATTTT.

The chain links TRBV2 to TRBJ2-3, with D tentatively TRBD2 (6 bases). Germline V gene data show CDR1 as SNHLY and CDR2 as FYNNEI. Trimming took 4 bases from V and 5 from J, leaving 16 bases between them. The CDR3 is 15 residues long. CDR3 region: CASSVEGTREDTQYF. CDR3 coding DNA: TGTGCCAGCAGTGTGGAGGGTACGCGGGAAGATACGCAGTATTTT.

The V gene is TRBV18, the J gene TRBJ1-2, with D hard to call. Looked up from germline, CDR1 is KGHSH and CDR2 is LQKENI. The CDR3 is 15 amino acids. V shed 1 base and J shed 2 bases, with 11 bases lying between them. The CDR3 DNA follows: TGTGCCAGCTCACCACAACCACAGCTAAACTATGGCTACACCTTC. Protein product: CASSPQPQLNYGYTF.

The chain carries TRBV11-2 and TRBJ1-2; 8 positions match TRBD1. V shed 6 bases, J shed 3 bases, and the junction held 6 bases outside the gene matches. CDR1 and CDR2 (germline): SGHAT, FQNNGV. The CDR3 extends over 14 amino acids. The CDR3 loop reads CASRTTGAHYGYTF. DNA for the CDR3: TGTGCCAGCAGGACGACAGGGGCGCACTATGGCTACACCTTC.

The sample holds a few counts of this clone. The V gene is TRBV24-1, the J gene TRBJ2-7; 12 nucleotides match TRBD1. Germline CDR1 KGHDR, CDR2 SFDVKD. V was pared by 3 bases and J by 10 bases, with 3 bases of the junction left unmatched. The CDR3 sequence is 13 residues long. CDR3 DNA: TGTGCCACCAGTGATGGGACAGGGGGCGAACAGTACTTC. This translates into CATSDGTGGEQYF.

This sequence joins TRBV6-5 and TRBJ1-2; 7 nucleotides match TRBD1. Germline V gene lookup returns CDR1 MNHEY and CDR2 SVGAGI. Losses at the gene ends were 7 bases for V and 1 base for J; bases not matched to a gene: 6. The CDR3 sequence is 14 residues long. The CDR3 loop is CASIPGTVNYGYTF. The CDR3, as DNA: TGTGCCAGCATCCCCGGGACAGTTAACTATGGCTACACCTTC.

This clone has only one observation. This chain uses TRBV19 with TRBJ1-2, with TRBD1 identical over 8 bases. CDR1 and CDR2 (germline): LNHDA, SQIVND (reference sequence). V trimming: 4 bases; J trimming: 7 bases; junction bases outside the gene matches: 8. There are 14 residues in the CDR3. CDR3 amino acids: CASSSGQGTIGYTF. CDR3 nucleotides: TGTGCCAGTAGTAGTGGACAGGGAACGATTGGCTACACCTTC. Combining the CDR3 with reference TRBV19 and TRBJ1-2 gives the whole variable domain DGGITQSPKYLFRKEGQNVTLSCEQNLNHDAMYWYRQDPGQGLRLIYYSQIVNDFQKGDIAEGYSVSREKKESFPLTVTSAQKNPTAFYLCASSSGQGTIGYTFGSGTRLTVV.

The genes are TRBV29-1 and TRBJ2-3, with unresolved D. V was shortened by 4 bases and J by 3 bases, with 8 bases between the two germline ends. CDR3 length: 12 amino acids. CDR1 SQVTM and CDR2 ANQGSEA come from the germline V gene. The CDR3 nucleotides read TGCAGCGTTGGAACGGAGACAGATACGCAGTATTTT. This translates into CSVGTETDTQYF.

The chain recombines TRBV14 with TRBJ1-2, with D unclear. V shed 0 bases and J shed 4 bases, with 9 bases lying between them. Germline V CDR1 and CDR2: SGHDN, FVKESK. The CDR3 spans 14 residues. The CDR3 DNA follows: TGTGCCAGCAGCCAAGAACAGTCGTTCTATGGCTACACCTTC. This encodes CASSQEQSFYGYTF.

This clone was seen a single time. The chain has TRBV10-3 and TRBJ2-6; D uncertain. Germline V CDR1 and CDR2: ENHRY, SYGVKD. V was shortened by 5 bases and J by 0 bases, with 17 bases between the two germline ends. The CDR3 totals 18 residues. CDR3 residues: CAISPAPPLNSGANVLTF. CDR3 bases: TGTGCCATCAGTCCCGCGCCGCCTTTAAACTCTGGGGCCAACGTCCTGACTTTC.

This CDR3 reads CASSERASYEQYF. CDR3 sequence (DNA): TGCGCCAGCAGTGAGCGGGCCTCCTACGAGCAGTACTTC. The rearrangement uses TRBV5-1 and TRBJ2-7, with a weak D call TRBD2 (6 bases). The germline gives CDR1 SGHRS, CDR2 YFSETQ. This CDR3 is built from 13 residues. The V gene lost 5 bases and the J gene lost 0 bases, with 9 bases spanning the gap.

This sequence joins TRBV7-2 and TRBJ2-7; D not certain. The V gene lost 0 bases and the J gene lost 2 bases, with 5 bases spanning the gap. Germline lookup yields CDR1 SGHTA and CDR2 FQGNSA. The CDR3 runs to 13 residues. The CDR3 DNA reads TGTGCCAGCAGCTTAGCCAGCGCCTACGAGCAGTACTTC. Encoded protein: CASSLASAYEQYF.

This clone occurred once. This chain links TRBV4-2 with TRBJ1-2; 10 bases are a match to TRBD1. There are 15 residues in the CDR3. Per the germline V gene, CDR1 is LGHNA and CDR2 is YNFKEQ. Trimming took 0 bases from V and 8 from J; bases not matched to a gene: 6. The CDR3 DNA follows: TGTGCCAGCAGCCAAGAAGTGACAGGGGGCAGGGGCTACACCTTC. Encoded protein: CASSQEVTGGRGYTF.

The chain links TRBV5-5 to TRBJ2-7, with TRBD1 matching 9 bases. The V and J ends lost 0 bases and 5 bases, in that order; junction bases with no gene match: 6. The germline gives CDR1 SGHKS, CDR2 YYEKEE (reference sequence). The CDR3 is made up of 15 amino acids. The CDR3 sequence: CASSLVQGARDEQYF. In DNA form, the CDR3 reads TGTGCCAGCAGCTTGGTACAGGGGGCACGGGACGAGCAGTACTTC.

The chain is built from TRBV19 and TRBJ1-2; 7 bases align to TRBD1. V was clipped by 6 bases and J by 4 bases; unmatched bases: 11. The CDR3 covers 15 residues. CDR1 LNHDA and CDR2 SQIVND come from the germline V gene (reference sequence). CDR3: CASRSRTGLSYGYTF. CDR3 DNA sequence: TGTGCCAGTAGAAGTCGGACAGGCCTATCCTATGGCTACACCTTC.

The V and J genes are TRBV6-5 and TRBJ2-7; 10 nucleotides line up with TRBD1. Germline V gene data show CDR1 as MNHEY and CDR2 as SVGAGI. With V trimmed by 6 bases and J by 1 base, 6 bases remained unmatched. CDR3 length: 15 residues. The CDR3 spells CASRRGQGPSYEQYF. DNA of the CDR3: TGTGCCAGCAGACGGGGACAGGGGCCATCCTACGAGCAGTACTTC.

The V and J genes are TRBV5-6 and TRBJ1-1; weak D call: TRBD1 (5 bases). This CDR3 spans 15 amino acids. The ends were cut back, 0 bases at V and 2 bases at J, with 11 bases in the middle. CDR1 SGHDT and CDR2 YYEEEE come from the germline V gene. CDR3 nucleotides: TGTGCCAGCAGCTTGGCCGGGGGGTCTAACACTGAAGCTTTCTTT. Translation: CASSLAGGSNTEAFF.

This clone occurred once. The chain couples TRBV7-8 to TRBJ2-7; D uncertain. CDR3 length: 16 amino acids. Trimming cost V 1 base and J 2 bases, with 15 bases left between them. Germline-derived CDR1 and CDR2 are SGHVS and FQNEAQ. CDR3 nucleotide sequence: TGTGCCAGCAGCTTAGGGTTCCTAGGTTCTCCCTACGAGCAGTACTTC. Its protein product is CASSLGFLGSPYEQYF.

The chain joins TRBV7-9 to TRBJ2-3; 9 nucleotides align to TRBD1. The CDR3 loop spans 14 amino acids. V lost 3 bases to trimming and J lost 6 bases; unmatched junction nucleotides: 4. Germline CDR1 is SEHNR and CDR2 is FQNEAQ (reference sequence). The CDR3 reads CASSLGQGPDTQYF. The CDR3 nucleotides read TGTGCCAGCAGCTTGGGACAGGGCCCCGATACGCAGTATTTT.

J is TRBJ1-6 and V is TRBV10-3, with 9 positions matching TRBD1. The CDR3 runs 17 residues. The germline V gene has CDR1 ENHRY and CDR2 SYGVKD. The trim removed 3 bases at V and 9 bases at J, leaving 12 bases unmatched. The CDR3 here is CAISEQGQGVPGSPLHF. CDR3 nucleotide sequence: TGTGCCATCAGTGAACAGGGACAGGGAGTTCCAGGTTCACCCCTCCACTTT.

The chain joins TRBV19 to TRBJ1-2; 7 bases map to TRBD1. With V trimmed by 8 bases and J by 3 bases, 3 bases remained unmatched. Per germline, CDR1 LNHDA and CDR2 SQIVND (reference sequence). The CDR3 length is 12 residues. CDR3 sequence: CASGQVYYGYTF. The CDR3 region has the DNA TGTGCCAGTGGACAGGTCTACTATGGCTACACCTTC.